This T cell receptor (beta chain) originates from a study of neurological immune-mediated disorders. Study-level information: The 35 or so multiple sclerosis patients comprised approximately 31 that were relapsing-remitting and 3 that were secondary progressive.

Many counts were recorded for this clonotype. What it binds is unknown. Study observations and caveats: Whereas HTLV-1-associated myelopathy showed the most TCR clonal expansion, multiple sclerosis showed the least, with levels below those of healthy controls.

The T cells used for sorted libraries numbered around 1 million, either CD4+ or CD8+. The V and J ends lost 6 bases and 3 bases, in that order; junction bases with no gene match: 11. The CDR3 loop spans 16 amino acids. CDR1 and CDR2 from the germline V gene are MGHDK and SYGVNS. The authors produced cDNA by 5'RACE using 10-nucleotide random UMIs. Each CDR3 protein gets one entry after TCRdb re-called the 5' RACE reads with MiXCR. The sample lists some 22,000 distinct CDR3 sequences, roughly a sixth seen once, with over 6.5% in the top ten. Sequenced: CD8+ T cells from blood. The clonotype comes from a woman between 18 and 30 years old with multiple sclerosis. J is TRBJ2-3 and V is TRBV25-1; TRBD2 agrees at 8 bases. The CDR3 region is CASRRGGGPRTDTQYF. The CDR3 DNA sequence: TGTGCCAGCAGACGGGGGGGGGGCCCTAGGACAGATACGCAGTATTTT.